The rows below give T cell receptor beta chains drawn from one sample of a study of cytomegalovirus exposure and HLA in healthy donors. Clones were sequenced by immunoSEQ multiplex PCR, and TCRdb holds only the in-frame ones, with some missing. This sample yields some 140,000 clones, of which less than 90% are seen a single time; about 22% belongs to the top ten. The material sequenced was PBMCs. The receptors originated from a man younger than 35 in good health and CMV-seropositive. Both conserved end residues are part of each CDR3. The D gene is left open where the match is weak. A clone size is listed for some rows: how often the clone was seen (once, few, many), or a class if it is expanded.

D gene,V gene,J gene,clone size,CDR3 DNA,CDR3 protein
TRBD1,TRBV18,TRBJ1-3,NA,TGTGCCAGCTCACCTTGGACAGGGGGGATCGGAAACACCATATATTTT,CASSPWTGGIGNTIYF
NA,TRBV7-9,TRBJ1-2,NA,TGTGCCAGCAGCTTAGCGTTGGGTGGGAGTAACTATGGCTACACCTTC,CASSLALGGSNYGYTF
TRBD1,TRBV29-1,TRBJ1-5,NA,TGCAGCGTTAGGGGCAGGGGGGATAATCAGCCCCAGCATTTT,CSVRGRGDNQPQHF
NA,TRBV10-2,TRBJ2-7,NA,TGCGCCAGCAGTGACCCGACCTACAGCCACTCCTACGAGCAGTACTTC,CASSDPTYSHSYEQYF
TRBD2,TRBV7-2,TRBJ2-4,NA,TGTGCCAGCAGTCTAGCGGGAGGAACCAAAAACATTCAGTACTTC,CASSLAGGTKNIQYF
TRBD1,TRBV27,TRBJ2-4,NA,TGTGCCAGCAGTTTAGGCGGACAGGGTAGGGTTCAGTACTTC,CASSLGGQGRVQYF
TRBD1,TRBV2,TRBJ1-1,NA,TGTGCCAGCAGAGACCGACAGGGGATGAACACTGAAGCTTTCTTT,CASRDRQGMNTEAFF
NA,TRBV5-1,TRBJ2-5,NA,TGCGCCAGCACTAAGACTAGCGCACAGGGGGAGACCCAGTACTTC,CASTKTSAQGETQYF
NA,TRBV18,TRBJ2-5,NA,TGTGCCAGCTCACCGAGGTTCCAAGAGACCCAGTACTTC,CASSPRFQETQYF
TRBD1,TRBV7-9,TRBJ1-2,once,TGTGCCAGCAGCCGGAACAGGGGCGGCAAAACGGGTGGCTACACCTTC,CASSRNRGGKTGGYTF
NA,TRBV5-6,TRBJ1-5,NA,TGTGCCAGCAGCTTGGGGGCGGCGGGGAATCAGCCCCAGCATTTT,CASSLGAAGNQPQHF
NA,TRBV4-3,TRBJ2-2,NA,TGCGCCAGCAGCCAAGCGGTGACTTACACCGGGGAGCTGTTTTTT,CASSQAVTYTGELFF
NA,TRBV25-1,TRBJ1-2,NA,TGTGCCAGCAATTTTGGAGGGAGGGATGGCTACACCTTC,CASNFGGRDGYTF
TRBD1,TRBV7-6,TRBJ2-5,NA,TGTGCCAGCAGCTTAAACAGGGGCGGATTTCAAGAGACCCAGTACTTC,CASSLNRGGFQETQYF
NA,TRBV6-5,TRBJ1-1,NA,TGTGCCAGCAGTCTGACAGGAATCCCAAACACTGAAGCTTTCTTT,CASSLTGIPNTEAFF
TRBD1,TRBV5-1,TRBJ2-2,NA,TGCGCCAGCATGAAGAAGACAGGGATGGCTCCTGGCACCGGGGAGCTGTTTTTT,CASMKKTGMAPGTGELFF
TRBD2,TRBV7-2,TRBJ2-7,few,TGTGCCAGCAGCCAAGCTAGCGGGGGTTCCCCCTACGAGCAGTACTTC,CASSQASGGSPYEQYF
NA,TRBV2,TRBJ2-7,few,TGTGCCAGCAGTGAGGAGATAGTCTACGAGCAGTACTTC,CASSEEIVYEQYF
TRBD2,TRBV9,TRBJ2-3,NA,TGTGCCAGCAGCGCCGCTGGGCGGGAGGGCCGGGGAACGCAGTATTTT,CASSAAGREGRGTQYF
NA,TRBV9,TRBJ2-7,NA,TGTGCCAGCAGCGACAATACAGGGTATACGACCTACGAGCAGTACTTC,CASSDNTGYTTYEQYF
TRBD1,TRBV10-1,TRBJ2-5,NA,TGCGCCATGACAGGGGTGGACTTC,CAMTGVDF
NA,TRBV18,TRBJ1-2,NA,TGTGCCAGCTCAGCTGAGGGGGTCTTCTCTGGCTACACCTTC,CASSAEGVFSGYTF
TRBD2,TRBV28,TRBJ2-5,NA,TGTGCCAGCAGCCTAGCGGAACAAGAGACCCAGTACTTC,CASSLAEQETQYF
TRBD1,TRBV5-1,TRBJ2-2,NA,TGCGCCAGCAGCTTGGGTAGGGGGCTTACCGGGGAGCTGTTTTTT,CASSLGRGLTGELFF
TRBD2,TRBV5-1,TRBJ2-1,NA,TGCGCCAGCAGCTTGGCACTAGCGGGGCCAATGAGCTCCTACAATGAGCAGTTCTTC,CASSLALAGPMSSYNEQFF
NA,TRBV5-4,TRBJ2-4,NA,TGTGCCAGCAGCCGAACAGGGAGGGACAAAAACATTCAGTACTTC,CASSRTGRDKNIQYF
TRBD1,TRBV29-1,TRBJ2-6,NA,TGCAGCGTTAGACAGGGGGTCTCTGGGGCCAACGTCCTGACTTTC,CSVRQGVSGANVLTF
NA,TRBV27,TRBJ2-2,NA,TGTGCCAGCAGTCTTAGTGGGACTTGGGTAACCGGGGAGCTGTTTTTT,CASSLSGTWVTGELFF
TRBD2,TRBV7-2,TRBJ2-7,NA,TGTGCCAGCAGCTTAGGAGGGGCGGGGGCCTACGAGCAGTACTTC,CASSLGGAGAYEQYF
TRBD1,TRBV6-5,TRBJ2-7,NA,TGTGCCAGCTATGGGGGACAGGCTAACTACGAGCAGTACTTC,CASYGGQANYEQYF
TRBD2,TRBV4-3,TRBJ2-1,few,TGCGCCAGCAGCCAGGGGACTAGCGGCGACTACAATGAGCAGTTCTTC,CASSQGTSGDYNEQFF
NA,TRBV19,TRBJ1-2,NA,TGTGCCAGTAGTATCGGCAGGGCCTATGGCTACACCTTC,CASSIGRAYGYTF